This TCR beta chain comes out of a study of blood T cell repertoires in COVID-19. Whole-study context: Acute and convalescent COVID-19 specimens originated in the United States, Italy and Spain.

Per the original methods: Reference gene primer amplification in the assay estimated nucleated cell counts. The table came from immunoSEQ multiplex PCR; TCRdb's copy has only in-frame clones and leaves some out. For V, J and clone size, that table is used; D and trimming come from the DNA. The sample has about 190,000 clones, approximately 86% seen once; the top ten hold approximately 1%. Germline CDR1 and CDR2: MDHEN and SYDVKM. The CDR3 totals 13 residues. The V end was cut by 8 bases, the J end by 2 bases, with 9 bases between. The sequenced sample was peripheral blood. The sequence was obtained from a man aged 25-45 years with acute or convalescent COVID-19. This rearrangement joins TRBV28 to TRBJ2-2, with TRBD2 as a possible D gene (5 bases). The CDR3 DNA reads TGTGCCAGCGAGGGCAGCAACACCGGGGAGCTGTTTTTT. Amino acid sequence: CASEGSNTGELFF.